The rows below give T cell receptor beta chains drawn from one sample of a study of shared clonotypes between healthy human individuals. Assay: immunoSEQ multiplex PCR; the TCRdb copy retains only in-frame clones and omits some. This table has about 230,000 clones, 65% to 70% appearing once. The material sequenced was memory CD4+ T cells sorted from blood. These receptors came from a man aged 25-45 years in good health. The CDR3 runs from the conserved cysteine through the conserved F or W. The D gene is left open where the match is weak. Not every row has a clone size; where given, it reads once, few, many or a size class.

v_gene: TRBV10-3; abundance: NA; d_gene: TRBD1; j_gene: TRBJ1-2; CDR3aa: CAISESAQGAGGYTF; CDR3nt: TGTGCCATCAGTGAGTCGGCACAGGGGGCCGGTGGCTACACCTTC
v_gene: TRBV5-4; abundance: once; d_gene: NA; j_gene: TRBJ2-3; CDR3aa: CASSSRSQNTQYF; CDR3nt: TGTGCCAGCAGCTCCCGAAGCCAAAATACGCAGTATTTT
v_gene: TRBV6-4; abundance: few; d_gene: NA; j_gene: TRBJ1-4; CDR3aa: CASSDIFGEKLFF; CDR3nt: TGTGCCAGCAGTGACATCTTTGGTGAAAAACTGTTTTTT
v_gene: TRBV7-2; abundance: NA; d_gene: TRBD2; j_gene: TRBJ2-5; CDR3aa: CASSQRAGGGWETQYF; CDR3nt: TGTGCCAGCAGCCAAAGAGCGGGAGGAGGGTGGGAGACCCAGTACTTC
v_gene: TRBV7-2; abundance: NA; d_gene: NA; j_gene: TRBJ2-7; CDR3aa: CASSHSYEQYF; CDR3nt: TGTGCCAGCAGCCACTCCTACGAGCAGTACTTC
v_gene: TRBV28; abundance: once; d_gene: NA; j_gene: TRBJ2-5; CDR3aa: CASSLTRAQETQYF; CDR3nt: TGTGCCAGCAGTTTAACCAGGGCACAAGAGACCCAGTACTTC
v_gene: TRBV5-1; abundance: NA; d_gene: NA; j_gene: TRBJ1-1; CDR3aa: CASSLSQGPLAEAFF; CDR3nt: TGCGCCAGCAGCTTGTCACAGGGACCGTTAGCTGAAGCTTTCTTT
v_gene: TRBV11-3; abundance: NA; d_gene: TRBD1; j_gene: TRBJ1-1; CDR3aa: CASSLGQGSDEAFF; CDR3nt: TGTGCCAGCAGCTTAGGACAGGGGAGTGATGAAGCTTTCTTT
v_gene: TRBV5-1; abundance: NA; d_gene: NA; j_gene: TRBJ1-2; CDR3aa: CASTVSSANVGYTF; CDR3nt: TGCGCCAGCACTGTCTCTTCCGCCAATGTCGGCTACACCTTC
v_gene: TRBV7-8; abundance: once; d_gene: NA; j_gene: TRBJ2-5; CDR3aa: CASSARTRGYETQYF; CDR3nt: TGTGCCAGCAGCGCCAGGACTCGTGGGTATGAGACCCAGTACTTC
v_gene: TRBV5-1; abundance: NA; d_gene: TRBD2; j_gene: TRBJ2-3; CDR3aa: CASSFFPQSGSIPDTQYF; CDR3nt: TGCGCCAGCAGCTTTTTCCCCCAAAGCGGGAGCATCCCAGATACGCAGTATTTT
v_gene: TRBV19; abundance: NA; d_gene: TRBD1; j_gene: TRBJ2-1; CDR3aa: CASSLDRAQEQFF; CDR3nt: TGTGCCAGTAGTCTCGACAGGGCTCAGGAGCAGTTCTTC
v_gene: TRBV11-2; abundance: NA; d_gene: NA; j_gene: TRBJ2-3; CDR3aa: CASSLGFRDSTDTQYF; CDR3nt: TGTGCCAGCAGCTTAGGGTTCCGGGACAGCACAGATACGCAGTATTTT
v_gene: TRBV5-1; abundance: NA; d_gene: TRBD1; j_gene: TRBJ1-1; CDR3aa: CASSPDRGQVTEAFF; CDR3nt: TGCGCCAGCAGCCCGGACAGGGGGCAGGTCACTGAAGCTTTCTTT
v_gene: TRBV9; abundance: NA; d_gene: TRBD1; j_gene: TRBJ2-7; CDR3aa: CASSVGQGDRYEQYF; CDR3nt: TGTGCCAGCAGCGTCGGACAGGGGGACCGCTACGAGCAGTACTTC
v_gene: TRBV7-2; abundance: NA; d_gene: TRBD2; j_gene: TRBJ2-7; CDR3aa: CASSLDSGRADYEQYF; CDR3nt: TGTGCCAGCAGCTTAGATAGCGGGAGGGCCGACTACGAGCAGTACTTC
v_gene: TRBV10-3; abundance: NA; d_gene: NA; j_gene: TRBJ2-3; CDR3aa: CATQEGTDTQYF; CDR3nt: TGTGCCACCCAGGAGGGGACAGATACGCAGTATTTT
v_gene: TRBV5-1; abundance: NA; d_gene: TRBD1; j_gene: TRBJ1-1; CDR3aa: CASSSRTGGMNTETFF; CDR3nt: TGCGCCAGCAGCTCCCGGACAGGGGGCATGAACACTGAAACTTTCTTT
v_gene: TRBV11-2; abundance: NA; d_gene: NA; j_gene: TRBJ1-2; CDR3aa: CASSSQQGLGYTF; CDR3nt: TGTGCCAGCAGCTCCCAACAGGGTTTGGGCTACACCTTC
v_gene: TRBV7-9; abundance: NA; d_gene: NA; j_gene: TRBJ2-1; CDR3aa: CASSSSESSYNEQFF; CDR3nt: TGTGCCAGCAGTAGTTCGGAGAGCTCCTACAATGAGCAGTTCTTC
v_gene: TRBV4-1; abundance: NA; d_gene: TRBD2; j_gene: TRBJ2-7; CDR3aa: CASSQATSGWMYEQYF; CDR3nt: TGCGCCAGCAGCCAAGCGACTAGCGGGTGGATGTACGAGCAGTACTTC
v_gene: TRBV2; abundance: NA; d_gene: NA; j_gene: TRBJ1-2; CDR3aa: CASSARSLYGYTF; CDR3nt: TGTGCCAGCAGTGCACGGAGTCTCTATGGCTACACCTTC
v_gene: TRBV11-2; abundance: NA; d_gene: TRBD1; j_gene: TRBJ2-5; CDR3aa: CASSLGTGVYQETQYF; CDR3nt: TGTGCCAGCAGCTTAGGGACAGGGGTGTACCAAGAGACCCAGTACTTC
v_gene: TRBV27; abundance: once; d_gene: TRBD1; j_gene: TRBJ2-6; CDR3aa: CASSFQGALGGSGANVLTF; CDR3nt: TGTGCCAGCAGTTTCCAGGGGGCGCTAGGAGGATCTGGGGCCAACGTCCTGACTTTC
v_gene: TRBV10-3; abundance: NA; d_gene: TRBD1; j_gene: TRBJ1-2; CDR3aa: CAVQGVGSYGYTF; CDR3nt: TGTGCCGTGCAGGGGGTGGGTAGCTATGGCTACACCTTC
v_gene: TRBV28; abundance: NA; d_gene: NA; j_gene: TRBJ1-2; CDR3aa: CASSGQYNYGYTF; CDR3nt: TGTGCCAGCAGCGGTCAGTATAACTATGGCTACACCTTC
v_gene: TRBV5-1; abundance: NA; d_gene: TRBD2; j_gene: TRBJ2-1; CDR3aa: CASSSGLAVLTSSYNEQFF; CDR3nt: TGCGCCAGCAGCTCGGGACTAGCGGTACTTACGAGCTCCTACAATGAGCAGTTCTTC
v_gene: TRBV27; abundance: NA; d_gene: NA; j_gene: TRBJ2-4; CDR3aa: CASSWAVLAKNIQYF; CDR3nt: TGTGCCAGCAGTTGGGCGGTCCTAGCCAAAAACATTCAGTACTTC
v_gene: TRBV29-1; abundance: NA; d_gene: NA; j_gene: TRBJ2-7; CDR3aa: CSVEGGSEQYF; CDR3nt: TGCAGCGTTGAAGGGGGCTCCGAGCAGTACTTC
v_gene: TRBV4-1; abundance: NA; d_gene: TRBD2; j_gene: TRBJ2-2; CDR3aa: CASSQRFGTSLANTGELFF; CDR3nt: TGCGCCAGCAGCCAAAGGTTCGGGACTAGCCTCGCGAACACCGGGGAGCTGTTTTTT
v_gene: TRBV28; abundance: NA; d_gene: TRBD2; j_gene: TRBJ2-7; CDR3aa: CASSFTTSGRYWLYF; CDR3nt: TGTGCCAGCAGTTTCACGACTAGCGGGCGGTATTGGCTGTACTTC
v_gene: TRBV13; abundance: NA; d_gene: NA; j_gene: TRBJ1-4; CDR3aa: CASTILERGNEKLFF; CDR3nt: TGTGCCAGCACTATCCTTGAGAGGGGTAATGAAAAACTGTTTTTT
v_gene: TRBV5-6; abundance: NA; d_gene: TRBD2; j_gene: TRBJ2-7; CDR3aa: CASSSPAGGLAGPYEQYF; CDR3nt: TGTGCCAGCAGCTCTCCTGCGGGGGGACTAGCGGGACCCTACGAGCAGTACTTC
v_gene: TRBV5-5; abundance: NA; d_gene: NA; j_gene: TRBJ2-1; CDR3aa: CASSLAADSSYNEQFF; CDR3nt: TGTGCCAGCAGCTTGGCAGCGGATAGCTCCTACAATGAGCAGTTCTTC
v_gene: TRBV5-1; abundance: NA; d_gene: TRBD2; j_gene: TRBJ2-1; CDR3aa: CASSLSSGPRTYNEQFF; CDR3nt: TGCGCCAGCAGCTTGTCTAGCGGGCCCCGTACCTACAATGAGCAGTTCTTC
v_gene: TRBV6-5; abundance: NA; d_gene: NA; j_gene: TRBJ2-2; CDR3aa: CASSWQHTGELFF; CDR3nt: TGTGCCAGCAGTTGGCAACACACCGGGGAGCTGTTTTTT